This record concerns one T cell receptor beta chain sequence. This likely stems from a read error, as it lies one base from a far larger clone. Distinct nucleotide sequences in the sample also encode this CDR3. These data originate in a study of shared clonotypes between healthy human individuals. Those who donated were healthy HIV-negative adults, with no recent acute infections or vaccinations reported. Trimming pared 1 base from V and 8 bases from J, leaving 15 bases between. The CDR3 runs 14 residues. Germline V lookup: CDR1 SGDLS, CDR2 YYNGEE. Assay: immunoSEQ multiplex PCR; the TCRdb copy retains only in-frame clones and omits some. The table includes 110,000 or so clones, around 68% detected once.

This TCR was recovered from a woman aged 30 to 39 in good health. J is TRBJ1-1 and V is TRBV9, with unresolved D. Sequenced input: memory CD8+ T cells sorted from blood. Noted subset: CD45RO+ cells pooled with CCR7-negative TemRA cells. This CDR3 is CASSVSWGVTEAFF. The CDR3 nucleotides read TGTGCCAGCAGCGTAAGTTGGGGAGTCACCGAAGCTTTCTTT.